The 29 T cell receptor beta chains presented below share a single source sample, sequenced in a study of Tregs in tolerant kidney transplant recipients (dated by TCRdb to about 2019). The method was the immunoSEQ multiplex PCR assay. Entries here come from immuneACCESS through TCRdb and include only in-frame sequences with V and J called. Some clones fail to appear in such tables; in the studies checked, an unresolved V gene covers under half of the shortfall, and the cause of the remainder is unknown. The table for this sample lists about 110,000 clones; 85% to 90% of them were counted only once. In total, the top ten clones hold approximately 0.3% of the sample. Explained via the paper, the time point label denotes: blood sample drawn before combined kidney and bone marrow transplant. Specimen: CD4+ T cells from blood, collected before the transplant. Receptors originate from a human donor who received a combined kidney and bone marrow transplant.

The CDR3 bases are TGTGCCAGCAGCGAGACAGGCTATGGCTACACCTTC. Translated, it gives CASSETGYGYTF. This sequence joins TRBV2 and TRBJ1-2, with D possibly being TRBD1 (6 bases). CDR1 is SNHLY, CDR2 FYNNEI, per germline. The CDR3 runs 12 residues. V lost 6 bases and J 4 bases, leaving 9 bases between the germline ends.

The rearrangement joins TRBV11-2 to TRBJ2-1, with 10 bases lining up with TRBD1. The trim removed 6 bases at V and 6 bases at J, leaving 8 bases unmatched. The CDR3 runs 15 residues. CDR1 and CDR2 (germline): SGHAT, FQNNGV. CDR3 nucleotides: TGTGCCAGCAGGATGGGGGACAGGGGTTTCAATGAGCAGTTCTTC. Translation gives CASRMGDRGFNEQFF.

This clone was detected once. V gene TRBV19 combines with J gene TRBJ2-6, with D possibly matching TRBD1 (5 bases). The CDR3 contains 14 residues. Trimming shortened V by 9 bases and J by 4 bases, and 13 bases separated the two germline ends. Looked up from germline, CDR1 is LNHDA and CDR2 is SQIVND (reference sequence). The CDR3 spells CASAGALGANVLTF. The CDR3 nucleotides read TGTGCCAGCGCTGGGGCTTTGGGGGCCAACGTCCTGACTTTC.

The chain employs TRBV29-1 and TRBJ1-2, with D possibly matching TRBD1 (6 bases). The CDR3 consists of 14 residues. V lost 7 bases, J lost 5 bases, and 20 bases lay in between. Germline assignment: CDR1 SQVTM and CDR2 ANQGSEA. The CDR3 loop reads CSAVLTGMLYGYTF. For the CDR3, the DNA is TGCAGCGCGGTCCTTACAGGGATGTTATATGGCTACACCTTC.

Details on this clone: This specimen includes other DNA sequences encoding the same CDR3. CDR3 protein: CASSYGQGKYGYTF. CDR3 DNA sequence: TGCGCCAGCAGCTACGGACAGGGGAAGTATGGCTACACCTTC. The V and J genes are TRBV5-1 and TRBJ1-2; 9 nucleotides line up with TRBD1. V lost 3 bases and J lost 5; bases outside the gene matches: 5. The germline V gene encodes CDR1 SGHRS and CDR2 YFSETQ. CDR3 length: 14 amino acids.

The CDR3: CASSRLEGTGRRNTIYF. For the CDR3, the DNA is TGCGCCAGCAGCCGACTCGAGGGGACAGGCAGACGAAACACCATATATTTT. The chain carries TRBV23-1 and TRBJ1-3; 8 positions match TRBD1. TRBV23-1 belongs to the ORF category, with a function that is uncertain. This CDR3 region has 17 residues. V gave up 6 bases and J gave up 5 bases; unmatched junction bases: 15.

The chain combines TRBV7-9 with TRBJ2-3, with TRBD2 identical over 14 bases. This CDR3 has 14 residues. CDR1 is SEHNR, CDR2 FQNEAQ, per germline (reference sequence). V shed 8 bases and J 6 bases; nucleotides not matched to a gene: 4. The CDR3 is CASVGTSGSDTQYF. CDR3 in DNA: TGTGCCAGCGTGGGGACTAGCGGGAGCGATACGCAGTATTTT.

The rearrangement joins TRBV10-1 to TRBJ2-4; D might be TRBD1 (7 bases). The CDR3 is 13 amino acids. V lost 8 bases, J lost 9 bases, and 17 bases lay in between. Germline lookup yields CDR1 WNHNN and CDR2 SYGVQD (reference sequence). Written as DNA, the CDR3 is TGCGCCAGCGCCCGGGGGACAGAGACCATTCAGTACTTC. Translating gives CASARGTETIQYF.

The chain carries TRBV29-1 and TRBJ2-7; tentatively, D is TRBD2 (5 bases). The V and J ends lost 0 bases and 3 bases respectively, with 15 bases between them. This CDR3 contains 15 residues. Germline CDR1 reads SQVTM; CDR2 reads ANQGSEA. CDR3 DNA sequence: TGCAGCGTTGAAGACCCCCGCCGGGGAATCTACGAGCAGTACTTC. Protein sequence: CSVEDPRRGIYEQYF.

The V gene is TRBV19, the J gene TRBJ1-2; D possibly corresponds to TRBD1 (6 bases). This CDR3 comprises 16 residues. The germline V gene has CDR1 LNHDA and CDR2 SQIVND (reference sequence). V lost 10 bases and J 5 bases, leaving 26 bases between the germline ends. The CDR3, as DNA: TGTGCCACCCAGAGCTCAGGGGCGCAGAGGAAATATGGCTACACCTTC. Residues: CATQSSGAQRKYGYTF. Full variable domain (outside the CDR3, taken from reference TRBV19 and TRBJ1-2): DGGITQSPKYLFRKEGQNVTLSCEQNLNHDAMYWYRQDPGQGLRLIYYSQIVNDFQKGDIAEGYSVSREKKESFPLTVTSAQKNPTAFYLCATQSSGAQRKYGYTFGSGTRLTVV.

The rearrangement links TRBV2 to TRBJ1-5; D unclear. CDR3 size: 15 residues. CDR1 is SNHLY, CDR2 FYNNEI, per germline. V dropped 4 bases and J dropped 0 bases, with 10 bases sitting between them. The CDR3 loop is CASSVDMNSNQPQHF. The CDR3 DNA reads as TGTGCCAGCAGTGTAGACATGAATAGCAATCAGCCCCAGCATTTT.

This chain connects TRBV10-1 to TRBJ1-2; the D gene is possibly TRBD1 (6 bases). The CDR3 is 13 residues long. V shed 2 bases and J shed 3 bases, with 7 bases lying between them. Germline CDR1 WNHNN, CDR2 SYGVQD (reference sequence). The CDR3 DNA follows: TGCGCCAGCAGTGAGAAGGGGGACTATGGCTACACCTTC. Translating it yields CASSEKGDYGYTF.

This chain connects TRBV2 to TRBJ2-3; 14 bases map to TRBD2. The CDR3 is 21 amino acids. Germline loops: CDR1 SNHLY, CDR2 FYNNEI. The J segment lost 4 bases and the V segment lost 4 bases, leaving 19 bases of the junction unmatched. CDR3 coding DNA: TGTGCCAGCAGTGGGCTCGGGATTGGACTAGCGGGAGGAGTAGGCGCAGATACGCAGTATTTT. Its protein is CASSGLGIGLAGGVGADTQYF.

The chain employs TRBV5-1 and TRBJ1-3, with unresolved D. Trimming shortened V by 0 bases and J by 4 bases, and 14 bases separated the two germline ends. The CDR3 covers 16 residues. CDR1 is SGHRS and CDR2 is YFSETQ in the germline V gene. CDR3 residues: CASSLGGSRSGNTIYF. The CDR3 bases are TGCGCCAGCAGCTTGGGCGGTTCACGTTCCGGAAACACCATATATTTT.

The chain joins TRBV19 to TRBJ1-1; 9 bases match TRBD1. Germline CDR1 LNHDA, CDR2 SQIVND (reference sequence). The trim removed 1 base at V and 4 bases at J, leaving 16 bases unmatched. This CDR3 is built from 19 residues. The CDR3 DNA reads TGTGCCAGTAGTATAGGATTGATGACAGGGGGTAAGAGGGGCACTGAAGCTTTCTTT. Translating gives CASSIGLMTGGKRGTEAFF. The full variable domain, its missing parts supplied by reference TRBV19 and TRBJ1-1, is DGGITQSPKYLFRKEGQNVTLSCEQNLNHDAMYWYRQDPGQGLRLIYYSQIVNDFQKGDIAEGYSVSREKKESFPLTVTSAQKNPTAFYLCASSIGLMTGGKRGTEAFFGQGTRLTVV.

The V and J genes are TRBV5-1 and TRBJ1-4; unclear D gene. Germline lookup yields CDR1 SGHRS and CDR2 YFSETQ. The CDR3 loop spans 15 amino acids. Trimming cost V 4 bases and J 0 bases, with 10 bases left between them. CDR3 DNA sequence: TGCGCCAGCAGCCGGGAGGTCGCAACTAATGAAAAACTGTTTTTT. Its translation is CASSREVATNEKLFF.

The chain couples TRBV11-3 to TRBJ2-1; 10 bases are a match to TRBD1. CDR1 is SGHNT and CDR2 is YENEEA in the germline V gene. The CDR3 contains 15 residues. V lost 5 bases, J lost 0 bases, and 1 base stayed unmatched. The DNA of the CDR3 is TGTGCCAGCAGCCGGGACAGGGGCTCCTACAATGAGCAGTTCTTC. Translating it yields CASSRDRGSYNEQFF.

V and J are TRBV5-1 and TRBJ2-1; 9 bases map to TRBD1. The CDR3 spans 15 residues. Germline values: CDR1 SGHRS, CDR2 YFSETQ. V gave up 0 bases and J gave up 7 bases; unmatched junction bases: 5. The CDR3: CASSLGGQGLNEQFF. The CDR3 DNA is TGCGCCAGCAGCTTGGGCGGACAGGGGCTGAATGAGCAGTTCTTC.

This chain connects TRBV15 to TRBJ2-5; 8 bases match TRBD2. V was clipped by 0 bases and J by 5 bases; unmatched bases: 14. The CDR3 length is 18 residues. Germline lookup yields CDR1 LNHNV and CDR2 YYDKDF (reference sequence). The CDR3 DNA reads TGTGCCACCAGCAGAGATCCACTAGCGGCCAGAGGGGGGGAGACCCAGTACTTC. Residues: CATSRDPLAARGGETQYF.

V gene TRBV6-5 combines with J gene TRBJ1-5, with 9 bases that match TRBD1. CDR3 length: 14 amino acids. V lost 5 bases and J lost 5; bases outside the gene matches: 4. Germline CDR1 and CDR2: MNHEY and SVGAGI. The CDR3 DNA follows: TGTGCCAGCAGTCAAGGGACAGGGTATCAGCCCCAGCATTTT. It yields the protein CASSQGTGYQPQHF.

The rearrangement joins TRBV2 to TRBJ1-2, with 10 bases that match TRBD1. The V segment lost 7 bases and the J segment 8 bases; nucleotides outside the gene matches: 7. There are 13 residues in the CDR3. From germline, CDR1 is SNHLY and CDR2 FYNNEI. The CDR3 DNA sequence: TGTGCCAGCAATGACAGGGGGCGCAGAGGCTACACCTTC. It encodes CASNDRGRRGYTF.

The chain uses TRBV1 and TRBJ2-5; the table's D gene call, TRBD2, was not cross checked with the DNA. TRBV1 is a pseudogene locus. The CDR3 length is 14 residues. CDR3 loop: CTSSLKGLQETQYF. For the CDR3, the DNA is TGCACCAGCAGCCTGAAGGGACTGCAAGAGACCCAGTACTTC.

The count of this clone is one. In DNA form, the CDR3 reads TGCGCCAGCAGCCCCGGGGGGGGCACCCTAAATGAGCCCCAGCATTTT. It encodes CASSPGGGTLNEPQHF. The rearrangement joins TRBV5-1 to TRBJ1-5; possibly TRBD1 for D (6 bases). CDR1 SGHRS and CDR2 YFSETQ come from the germline V gene. This CDR3 spans 16 amino acids. Deletions cut 4 bases from V and 8 bases from J, with 22 bases between.

The chain uses TRBV7-2 and TRBJ1-2, with 9 nucleotides matching TRBD1. The CDR3 loop spans 17 amino acids. The trim removed 4 bases at V and 6 bases at J, leaving 15 bases unmatched. The germline gives CDR1 SGHTA, CDR2 FQGNSA. The CDR3 nucleotides read TGTGCCAGCAGCTCTCGGACAGGGGCCCCCGGGGGTCATGGCTACACCTTC. It translates to CASSSRTGAPGGHGYTF.

The chain recombines TRBV7-9 with TRBJ2-7, with a weak D call TRBD2 (5 bases). CDR3 length equals 12 residues. V was pared by 5 bases and J by 6 bases, with 11 bases between. Germline V CDR1 and CDR2: SEHNR, FQNEAQ (reference sequence). As DNA, the CDR3 is TGTGCCAGCAGCCCGCACGGGATCGAGCAGTACTTC. The encoded protein is CASSPHGIEQYF.

The gene calls are TRBV5-1 and TRBJ2-7, with a weak D call TRBD1 (6 bases). This CDR3 has 11 residues. The germline V gene has CDR1 SGHRS and CDR2 YFSETQ. V shed 4 bases and J shed 8 bases, with 10 bases lying between them. The CDR3, as DNA: TGCGCCAGCAGCCTACAGGGACAGCAGTACTTC. This codes for CASSLQGQQYF.

The rearrangement uses TRBV5-1 and TRBJ2-5; the match to TRBD1 covers 7 bases. Germline trimming cut 4 bases from V and 3 bases from J; bases unmatched to any gene: 9. The CDR3 is made up of 15 amino acids. Germline loops: CDR1 SGHRS, CDR2 YFSETQ. For the CDR3, the DNA is TGCGCCAGCAGCAAAGGGACAGAGATAGAAGAGACCCAGTACTTC. As protein: CASSKGTEIEETQYF.

The chain links TRBV19 to TRBJ2-1; the match to TRBD2 covers 11 bases. From germline, CDR1 is LNHDA and CDR2 SQIVND (reference sequence). The CDR3 runs to 16 residues. V shed 7 bases, J shed 7 bases, and the junction held 12 bases outside the gene matches. The CDR3 here is CASTLGRTSGFNEQFF. In DNA form, the CDR3 reads TGTGCCAGTACCTTGGGCCGGACTAGCGGGTTTAATGAGCAGTTCTTC.

The rearrangement uses TRBV10-2 and TRBJ2-2, with D unclear. The V gene lost 2 bases and the J gene lost 4 bases, with 11 bases spanning the gap. CDR1 is WSHSY and CDR2 is SAAADI in the germline V gene. The CDR3 totals 15 residues. The DNA for the CDR3 is TGCGCCAGCAGTGAGCCAAGGCGCGGCACCGGGGAGCTGTTTTTT. Amino acid sequence: CASSEPRRGTGELFF.